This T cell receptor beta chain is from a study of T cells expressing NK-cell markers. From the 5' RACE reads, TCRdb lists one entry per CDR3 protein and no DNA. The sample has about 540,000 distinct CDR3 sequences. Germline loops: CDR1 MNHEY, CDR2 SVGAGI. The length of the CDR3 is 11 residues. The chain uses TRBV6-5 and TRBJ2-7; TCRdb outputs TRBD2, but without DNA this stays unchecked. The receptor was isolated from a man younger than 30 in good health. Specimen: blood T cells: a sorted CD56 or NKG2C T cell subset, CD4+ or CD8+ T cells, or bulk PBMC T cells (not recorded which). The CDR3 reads CASRRGSEQYF.